This paragraph covers one T cell receptor (beta chain) sequence. Its matching antigen is unknown. The data stem from a study of blood T cells in healthy people across ages. For the second PCR, which ran for roughly 7 to 11 cycles, a sample-barcoded 5' primer and a J-beta primer mix were used. Template switching added a 12-random-nucleotide identifier to every cDNA molecule. The study obtained at least 3 million CDR3-containing paired-end reads from every sample. TCRdb used MiXCR to reprocess the 5' RACE reads, holding one entry per CDR3 protein. The sample contains roughly 1,300,000 distinct CDR3 sequences, approximately 63% of which appear only once. The amount of total RNA extracted per sample was at least 5.5 micrograms. The CDR3 runs 12 residues. V was cut by 4 bases and J by 2 bases, with 8 bases left in between. Germline values: CDR1 DFQATT, CDR2 SNEGSKA (reference sequence). Study observations and caveats: A roughly linear age-dependent decrease characterized TCR beta diversity per million T cells.

The chain has TRBV20-1 and TRBJ1-1; TRBD1 might be the D (6 bases). The source is a man aged 18-30 years in good health. The sample taken for sequencing was blood. CDR3 DNA: TGCAGTGCTAAGGGGGGCAACACTGAAGCTTTCTTT. The encoded protein is CSAKGGNTEAFF.